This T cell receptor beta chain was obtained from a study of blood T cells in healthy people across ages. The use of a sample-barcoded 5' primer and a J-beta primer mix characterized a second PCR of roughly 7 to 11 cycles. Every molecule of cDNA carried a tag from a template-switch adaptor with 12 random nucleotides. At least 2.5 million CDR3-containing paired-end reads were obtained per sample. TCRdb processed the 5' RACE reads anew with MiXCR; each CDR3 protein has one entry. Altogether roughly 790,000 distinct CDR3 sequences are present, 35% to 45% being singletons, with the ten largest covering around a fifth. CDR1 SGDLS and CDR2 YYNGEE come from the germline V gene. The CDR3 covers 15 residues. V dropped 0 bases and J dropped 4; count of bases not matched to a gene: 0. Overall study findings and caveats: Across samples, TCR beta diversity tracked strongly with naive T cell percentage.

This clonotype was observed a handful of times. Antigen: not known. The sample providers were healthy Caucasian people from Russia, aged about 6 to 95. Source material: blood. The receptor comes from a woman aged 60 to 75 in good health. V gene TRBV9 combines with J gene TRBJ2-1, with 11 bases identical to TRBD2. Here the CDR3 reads CASSVASGGYNEQFF. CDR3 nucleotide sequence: TGTGCCAGCAGCGTAGCTAGCGGGGGGTACAATGAGCAGTTCTTC. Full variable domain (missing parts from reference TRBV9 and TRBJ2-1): DSGVTQTPKHLITATGQRVTLRCSPRSGDLSVYWYQQSLDQGLQFLIQYYNGEERAKGNILERFSAQQFPDLHSELNLSSLELGDSALYFCASSVASGGYNEQFFGPGTRLTVL.